The subject of this entry is one TCR beta chain. These data are taken from a study of control samples from healthy donors and cancer patients. Germline lookup yields CDR1 PRHDT and CDR2 FYEKMQ (reference sequence). Losses at the gene ends were 5 bases for V and 7 bases for J; bases not matched to a gene: 10. There are 14 residues in the CDR3. Libraries were prepared by immunoSEQ multiplex PCR; TCRdb keeps only in-frame clonotypes and omits some of them. Among 150,000 to 200,000 clones listed, 90% to 95% were seen once. Sequences were obtained from blood. The chain is built from TRBV13 and TRBJ2-7, with 8 nucleotides matching TRBD1. The receptor's source is a young woman in good health. The CDR3: CASSPRQGLGEQYF. CDR3 DNA sequence: TGTGCCAGCAGCCCCCGACAGGGGTTGGGGGAGCAGTACTTC.